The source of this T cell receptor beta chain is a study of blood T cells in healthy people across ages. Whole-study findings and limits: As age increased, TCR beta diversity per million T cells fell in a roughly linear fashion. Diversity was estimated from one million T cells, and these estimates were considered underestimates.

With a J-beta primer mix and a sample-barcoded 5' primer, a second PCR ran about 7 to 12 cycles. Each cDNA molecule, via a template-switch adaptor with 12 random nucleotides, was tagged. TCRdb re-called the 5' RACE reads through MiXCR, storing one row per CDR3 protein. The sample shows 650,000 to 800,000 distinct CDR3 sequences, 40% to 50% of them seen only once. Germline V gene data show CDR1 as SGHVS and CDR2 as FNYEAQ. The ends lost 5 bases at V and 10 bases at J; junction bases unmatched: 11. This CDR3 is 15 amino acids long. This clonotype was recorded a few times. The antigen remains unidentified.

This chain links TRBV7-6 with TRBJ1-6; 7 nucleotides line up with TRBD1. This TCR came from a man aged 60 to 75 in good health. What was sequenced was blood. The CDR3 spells CASSTTGTFGSPLHF. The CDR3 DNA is TGTGCCAGCAGCACGACAGGGACCTTTGGGTCACCCCTCCACTTT. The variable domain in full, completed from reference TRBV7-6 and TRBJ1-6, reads GAGVSQSPRYKVTKRGQDVALRCDPISGHVSLYWYRQALGQGPEFLTYFNYEAQQDKSGLPNDRFSAERPEGSISTLTIQRTEQRDSAMYRCASSTTGTFGSPLHFGNGTRLTVT.